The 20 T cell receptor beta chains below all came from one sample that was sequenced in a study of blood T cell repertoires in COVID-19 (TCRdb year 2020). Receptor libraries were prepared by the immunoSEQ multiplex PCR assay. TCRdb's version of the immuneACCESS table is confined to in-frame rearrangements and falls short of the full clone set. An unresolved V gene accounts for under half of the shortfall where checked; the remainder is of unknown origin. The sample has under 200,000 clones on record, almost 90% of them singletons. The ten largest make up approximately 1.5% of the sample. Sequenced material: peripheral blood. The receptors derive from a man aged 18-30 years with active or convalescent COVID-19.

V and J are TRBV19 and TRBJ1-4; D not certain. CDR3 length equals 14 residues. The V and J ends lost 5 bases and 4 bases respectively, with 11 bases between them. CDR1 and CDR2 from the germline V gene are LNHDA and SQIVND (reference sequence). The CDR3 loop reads CASSLQTRNEKLFF. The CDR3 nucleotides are TGTGCCAGTAGTCTACAGACCCGTAATGAAAAACTGTTTTTT.

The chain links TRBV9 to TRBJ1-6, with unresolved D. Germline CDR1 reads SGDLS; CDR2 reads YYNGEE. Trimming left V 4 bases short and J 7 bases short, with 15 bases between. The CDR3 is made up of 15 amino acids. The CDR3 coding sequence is TGTGCCAGCAGCCCTGGGCCAAGTAGGAATTCACCCCTCCACTTT. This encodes CASSPGPSRNSPLHF.

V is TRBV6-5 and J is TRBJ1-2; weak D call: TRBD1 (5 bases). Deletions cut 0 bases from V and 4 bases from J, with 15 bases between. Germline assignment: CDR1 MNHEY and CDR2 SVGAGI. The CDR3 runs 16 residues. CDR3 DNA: TGTGCCAGCAGTTACTCGACACAGGCCGCCTCCTATGGCTACACCTTC. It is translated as CASSYSTQAASYGYTF.

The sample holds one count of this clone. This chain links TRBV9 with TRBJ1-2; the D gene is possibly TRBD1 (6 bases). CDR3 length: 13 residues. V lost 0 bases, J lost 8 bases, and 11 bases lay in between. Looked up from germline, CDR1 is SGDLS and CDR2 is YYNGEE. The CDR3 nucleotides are TGTGCCAGCAGCGTAGAGGGGGTGGGCGGCTACACCTTC. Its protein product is CASSVEGVGGYTF.

CDR3 in amino acids: CASSTLRADTQYF. CDR3 DNA sequence: TGTGCCAGTAGTACCCTGCGGGCAGATACGCAGTATTTT. The chain is built from TRBV19 and TRBJ2-3, with D possibly matching TRBD2 (5 bases). The CDR3 loop spans 13 amino acids. V lost 4 bases, J lost 4 bases, and 9 bases lay in between. Germline V gives CDR1 LNHDA, CDR2 SQIVND (reference sequence).

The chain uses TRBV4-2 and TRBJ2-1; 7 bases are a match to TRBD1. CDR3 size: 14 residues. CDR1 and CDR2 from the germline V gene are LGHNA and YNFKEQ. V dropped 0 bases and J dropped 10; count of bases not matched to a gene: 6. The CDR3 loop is CASSQESRGREQFF. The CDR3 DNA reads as TGTGCCAGCAGCCAAGAATCGAGGGGGCGAGAGCAGTTCTTC.

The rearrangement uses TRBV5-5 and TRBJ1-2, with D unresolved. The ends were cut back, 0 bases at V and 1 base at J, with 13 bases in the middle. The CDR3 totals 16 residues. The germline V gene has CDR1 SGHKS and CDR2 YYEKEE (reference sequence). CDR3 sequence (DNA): TGTGCCAGCAGCTTGGAAGGCAGCCTAGATAACTATGGCTACACCTTC. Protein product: CASSLEGSLDNYGYTF.

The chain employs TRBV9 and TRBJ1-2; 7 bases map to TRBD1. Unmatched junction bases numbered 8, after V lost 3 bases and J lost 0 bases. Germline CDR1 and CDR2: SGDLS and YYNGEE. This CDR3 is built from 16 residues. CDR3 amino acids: CASSENRDRSNYGYTF. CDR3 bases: TGTGCCAGCAGCGAGAACCGGGACAGATCTAACTATGGCTACACCTTC.

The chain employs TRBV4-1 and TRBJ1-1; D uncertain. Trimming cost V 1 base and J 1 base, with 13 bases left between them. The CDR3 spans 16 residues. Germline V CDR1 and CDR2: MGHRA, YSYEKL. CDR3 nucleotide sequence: TGCGCCAGCAGCCAAGTAGCATTTCCGGGGAACACTGAAGCTTTCTTT. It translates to CASSQVAFPGNTEAFF.

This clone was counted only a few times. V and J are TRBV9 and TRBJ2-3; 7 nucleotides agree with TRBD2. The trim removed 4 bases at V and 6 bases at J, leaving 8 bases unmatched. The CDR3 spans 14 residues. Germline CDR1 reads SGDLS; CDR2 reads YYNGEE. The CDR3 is CASSPQLALDTQYF. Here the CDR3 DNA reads TGTGCCAGCAGCCCCCAACTAGCGTTGGATACGCAGTATTTT. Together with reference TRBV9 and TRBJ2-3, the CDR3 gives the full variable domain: DSGVTQTPKHLITATGQRVTLRCSPRSGDLSVYWYQQSLDQGLQFLIQYYNGEERAKGNILERFSAQQFPDLHSELNLSSLELGDSALYFCASSPQLALDTQYFGPGTRLTVL.

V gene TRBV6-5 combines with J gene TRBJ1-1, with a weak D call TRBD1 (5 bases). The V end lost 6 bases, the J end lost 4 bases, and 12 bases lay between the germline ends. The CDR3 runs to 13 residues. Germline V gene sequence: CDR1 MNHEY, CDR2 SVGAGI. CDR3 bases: TGTGCCAGCAGGGTGGTCGGGGGCACTGAAGCTTTCTTT. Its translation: CASRVVGGTEAFF.

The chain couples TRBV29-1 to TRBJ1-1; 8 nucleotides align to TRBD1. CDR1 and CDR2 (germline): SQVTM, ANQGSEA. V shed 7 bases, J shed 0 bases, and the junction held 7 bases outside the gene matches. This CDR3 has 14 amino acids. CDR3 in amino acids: CSARPGGMNTEAFF. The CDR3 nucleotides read TGCAGCGCCCGGCCAGGGGGCATGAACACTGAAGCTTTCTTT.

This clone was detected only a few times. CDR3: CASSERGPYNSPLHF. CDR3 nucleotide sequence: TGTGCCAGCAGTGAAAGAGGGCCCTATAATTCACCCCTCCACTTT. V and J are TRBV6-1 and TRBJ1-6; no definite D call. V lost 2 bases and J 2 bases, leaving 7 bases between the germline ends. Germline CDR1 is MNHNS and CDR2 is SASEGT. This CDR3 contains 15 residues.

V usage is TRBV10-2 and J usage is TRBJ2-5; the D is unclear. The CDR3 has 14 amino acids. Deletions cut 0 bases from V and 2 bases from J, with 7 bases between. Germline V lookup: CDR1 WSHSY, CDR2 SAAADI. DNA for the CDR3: TGCGCCAGCAGTGAGTCGATCCGGCAAGAGACCCAGTACTTC. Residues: CASSESIRQETQYF.

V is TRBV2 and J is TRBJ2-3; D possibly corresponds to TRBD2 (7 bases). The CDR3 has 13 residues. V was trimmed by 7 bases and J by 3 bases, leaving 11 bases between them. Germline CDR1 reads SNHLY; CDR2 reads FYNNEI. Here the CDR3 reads CASTRGRTDTQYF. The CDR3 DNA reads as TGTGCCAGCACGCGGGGGCGGACAGATACGCAGTATTTT.

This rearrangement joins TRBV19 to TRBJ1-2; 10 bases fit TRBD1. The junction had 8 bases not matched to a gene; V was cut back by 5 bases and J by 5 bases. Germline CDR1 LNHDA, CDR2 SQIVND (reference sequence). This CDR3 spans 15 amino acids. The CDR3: CASSVSRDRGYGYTF. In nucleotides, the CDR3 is TGTGCCAGTAGTGTATCCCGGGACAGGGGTTATGGCTACACCTTC.

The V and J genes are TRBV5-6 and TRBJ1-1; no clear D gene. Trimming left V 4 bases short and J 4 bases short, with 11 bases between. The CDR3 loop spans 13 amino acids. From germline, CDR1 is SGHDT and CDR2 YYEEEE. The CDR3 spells CASSPQSSTEAFF. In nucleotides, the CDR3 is TGTGCCAGCAGCCCACAGTCAAGCACTGAAGCTTTCTTT.

The CDR3 region has the DNA TGTGCCAGCAGCGCCCGGACAGGGGATTTGGAGGAGCAGTACTTC. Protein: CASSARTGDLEEQYF. V gene TRBV7-3 combines with J gene TRBJ2-7; 9 nucleotides match TRBD1. With 5 bases clipped from V and 7 bases from J, the junction kept 12 bases outside the gene matches. The CDR3 has 15 amino acids. CDR1 SGHTA and CDR2 FQGTGA come from the germline V gene.

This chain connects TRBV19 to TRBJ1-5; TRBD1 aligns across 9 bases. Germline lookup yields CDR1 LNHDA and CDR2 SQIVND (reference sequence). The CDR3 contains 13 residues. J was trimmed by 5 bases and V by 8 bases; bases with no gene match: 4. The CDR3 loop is CASSGTGHQPQHF. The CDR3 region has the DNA TGTGCCAGTTCCGGGACAGGGCATCAGCCCCAGCATTTT.

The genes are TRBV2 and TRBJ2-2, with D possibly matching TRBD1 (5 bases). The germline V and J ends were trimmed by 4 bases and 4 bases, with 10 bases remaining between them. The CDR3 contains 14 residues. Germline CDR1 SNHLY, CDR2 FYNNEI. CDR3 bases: TGTGCCAGCAGTGGTCCAGGGCGCACCGGGGAGCTGTTTTTT. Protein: CASSGPGRTGELFF.